A selection of T cell receptor beta chains follows, all from one sample in a study of T cells in Graves' hyperthyroidism and ophthalmopathy. TCRdb redid the calling of the multiplex PCR reads with MiXCR, one entry per CDR3 protein. The sample has approximately 400,000 distinct CDR3 sequences, over 13% seen once. What was sequenced was blood. The receptors were gathered from a man aged 50-60 years with Graves' ophthalmopathy. The CDR3 runs from the conserved cysteine through the conserved F or W. D genes are given only for firm matches. A row's size may be missing; if present it is once, few, many or a size class.

j_call | v_call | clone_size | d_call | cdr3_nt | cdr3_aa
TRBJ2-4 | TRBV19 | few | - | TGTGCCAGTAGTATGTTAGGGGCAGCCAAAAACATTCAGTACTTC | CASSMLGAAKNIQYF
TRBJ2-7 | TRBV19 | - | TRBD2 | TGTGCCAGTAGTGGGCTAGCGGGAGCGGGGCAGTACTTC | CASSGLAGAGQYF
TRBJ2-7 | TRBV7-6 | many | - | TGTGCCAGCAGCTTTGCCAGAGGCTTTTCCTACGAGCAGTACTTC | CASSFARGFSYEQYF
TRBJ2-3 | TRBV11-2 | - | TRBD2 | TGTGCCAGCAGCGCCCCGGGACTAGCGGGAGGAACAGATACGCAGTATTTT | CASSAPGLAGGTDTQYF
TRBJ2-1 | TRBV5-1 | - | - | TGCGCCAGCAGGGAGCAATCCTACTCCTACAATGAGCAGTTCTTC | CASREQSYSYNEQFF
TRBJ2-7 | TRBV3-1 | many | - | TGTGCCAGCAGCCAAGGGACATTTGTCTACGAGCAGTACTTC | CASSQGTFVYEQYF
TRBJ1-5 | TRBV7-9 | - | - | TGTGCCAGCAGCCAATCAGGGTCCATAAATCAGCCCCAGCATTTT | CASSQSGSINQPQHF
TRBJ2-3 | TRBV18 | many | - | TGTGCCAGCTCACCCAATAGTCCAGATACGCAGTATTTT | CASSPNSPDTQYF
TRBJ2-7 | TRBV9 | many | TRBD1 | TGTGCCAGCAGCGCGTCGGACAGGAGCTCCTACGAGCAGTACTTC | CASSASDRSSYEQYF
TRBJ2-7 | TRBV9 | few | - | TGTGCCAGCAGCCCCCCGGAGGGAGGCACCGAGCAGTACTTC | CASSPPEGGTEQYF
TRBJ2-5 | TRBV10-2 | many | - | TGCGCCAGCTTTGGACAGTTCGGGGAGACCCAGTACTTC | CASFGQFGETQYF
TRBJ2-1 | TRBV20-1 | - | - | TGCAGTGCTAGAGATGCGGGCCGGGGCTCCTACAATGAGCAGTTCTTC | CSARDAGRGSYNEQFF
TRBJ2-1 | TRBV19 | - | - | TGTGCCAGTAGCAGAGAGGCTCGCGTGTCCAATGAGCAGTTCTTC | CASSREARVSNEQFF
TRBJ1-2 | TRBV20-1 | many | - | TGCAGTGCTCCTAAAAGCTCCGACAACTACCGCTATGGCTACACCTTC | CSAPKSSDNYRYGYTF
TRBJ2-1 | TRBV20-1 | few | - | TGCAGTGCTAGCGGGAGTGGCAATGAGCAGTTCTTC | CSASGSGNEQFF
TRBJ2-7 | TRBV3-1 | - | TRBD2 | TGTGCCAGCACCCCGGGACTAGCGGCCTACGAGCAGTACTTC | CASTPGLAAYEQYF
TRBJ2-1 | TRBV27 | many | TRBD2 | TGTGCCAGCAGCCTTACTGGCGGGAGTTCAAATGAGCAGTTCTTC | CASSLTGGSSNEQFF
TRBJ1-2 | TRBV6-2/TRBV6-3 | few | - | TGTGCCAGCAGTTACGCGGGAAGGAACTATGGCTACACCTTC | CASSYAGRNYGYTF
TRBJ1-2 | TRBV29-1 | few | - | TGCAGCGGACGACAGGCGGATGGCTACACCTTC | CSGRQADGYTF